A single T cell receptor (beta chain) is shown here with its context. Original data processing: Reference gene primers were amplified, and this amplification served to estimate nucleated cell counts. The method was immunoSEQ multiplex PCR; TCRdb's version includes in-frame clones alone and lacks a portion of them. The V and J calls and clone size were taken over from that table, and D and trimming were inferred from the DNA. This repertoire shows about 30,000 clones, roughly nine tenths found once; its top ten account for 35% to 50%. These data come from a study of blood T cell repertoires in COVID-19. Study details: Samples of COVID-19 (acute and convalescent) were obtained from the United States, Italy and Spain. T cells, B-cell-depleted T cells, or PBMCs provided the cDNA or gDNA that served as material.

The sequencing sample was made of peripheral blood. The TCR sequence derives from a man between 60 and 75 years old with active or convalescent COVID-19.

CDR3 protein: CASSSRQGGGYTF. For the CDR3, the DNA is TGTGCCAGCAGCTCGAGACAGGGTGGTGGCTACACCTTC. V usage is TRBV7-3 and J usage is TRBJ1-2, with 7 bases fitting TRBD1. The V gene end was trimmed by 4 bases and the J gene end by 7 bases; junction bases not matched to a gene: 6. This CDR3 contains 13 residues. From germline, CDR1 is SGHTA and CDR2 FQGTGA.